This entry features one T cell receptor beta chain sequence. This sample is part of a study of cytomegalovirus exposure and HLA in healthy donors. Study details: A previous analysis identified around 120 million unique TCR beta sequences derived from around 200 million T cells.

Germline V lookup: CDR1 KGHSH, CDR2 LQKENI. Losses at the gene ends were 5 bases for V and 2 bases for J; bases not matched to a gene: 4. The CDR3 length is 14 residues. The PCR used 60 Vbeta and 13 Jbeta primers. Generated by immunoSEQ multiplex PCR, the TCRdb table keeps only in-frame clones and is missing some. Of about 130,000 clones in the sample, 74% were seen once. The receptor was derived from a young man in good health and CMV-seropositive. This chain connects TRBV18 to TRBJ2-7; 9 bases agree with TRBD1. The sample was PBMCs. The CDR3: CASSRTGAAYEQYF. The DNA for the CDR3 is TGTGCCAGCTCAAGGACAGGGGCAGCCTACGAGCAGTACTTC.